This TCR beta chain was sequenced for a study of T cell responses to AZD1222 COVID-19 vaccine. Study-wide results and limits: At study baseline, merely six AZD1222 recipients were seropositive. White British ancestry dominated among donors, who included more females, and clonal diversity was possibly underestimated. Unmutated variant regions are reportedly targeted by nearly half of spike-specific TCRs. Increased Spike-specific TCR breadth and depth were observed after two AZD1222 doses.

Remarks on this clone: Its antigen is as yet unknown.

Only in-frame clones appear in the TCRdb table, and some are missing; sequencing was by immunoSEQ multiplex PCR. The sample records 120,000 to 150,000 clones, 92% being singletons. Germline CDR1 MNHEY, CDR2 SMNVEV (reference sequence). There are 15 residues in the CDR3. The V end was cut by 2 bases, the J end by 0 bases, with 10 bases between. The origin of this receptor is an adult who received the AZD1222 COVID-19 vaccine. The chain uses TRBV27 and TRBJ2-5, with a weak D call TRBD1 (6 bases). The sample here was peripheral blood, taken 28 days after the second AZD1222 dose. The CDR3 here is CASSLLGTNQETQYF. CDR3 sequence (DNA): TGTGCCAGCAGTTTACTAGGGACAAACCAAGAGACCCAGTACTTC.